This T cell receptor beta chain was documented in a study of radiotherapy plus CTLA-4 blockade in lung cancer. About the research overall: There were objective responses in 18% of patients, and approximately 30% had disease control.

Only in-frame clones appear in the TCRdb table, and some are missing; sequencing was by immunoSEQ multiplex PCR. The repertoire holds tens of thousands of clones, around 78% seen once, with approximately 3.9% in the top ten. The sample here was peripheral blood, taken from a patient treated with radiotherapy plus ipilimumab. The receptor was derived from a human donor with non-small cell lung cancer who had a partial response to radiotherapy plus ipilimumab. Some clones in this sample may be carry-over from other donors' samples.

The CDR3 DNA reads TGTGCCAGTAGTATAGATTTGGGGGGTTCCACAGATACGCAGTATTTT. Its protein is CASSIDLGGSTDTQYF. V usage is TRBV19 and J usage is TRBJ2-3; D may be TRBD2 (6 bases). CDR1 and CDR2 from the germline V gene are LNHDA and SQIVND (reference sequence). This CDR3 has 16 residues. Trimming stripped 0 bases from V and 2 bases from J, with 12 bases between.